This paragraph reports one TCR beta chain. CDR1 is DFQATT and CDR2 is SNEGSKA in the germline V gene (reference sequence). This CDR3 spans 16 amino acids. Trimming took off 6 bases at V and 7 bases at J, with 25 bases between the two ends. The data were taken from a study of T cells in Graves' hyperthyroidism and ophthalmopathy. Amplification targeted TCR beta CDR3 regions from RNA transcripts. The TCR CDR3 was amplified in a first-round RT-PCR using the HTBI primer set. Each CDR3 protein is one row after TCRdb ran MiXCR on the multiplex PCR reads. This table holds approximately 320,000 distinct CDR3 sequences, approximately 15% found once.

This clonotype was obtained from a young man with Graves' hyperthyroidism. Source material: blood. The gene calls are TRBV20-1 and TRBJ2-1, with a possible D match to TRBD2 (6 bases). As DNA, the CDR3 is TGCAGTGCCAATAAGGGACTCACAGACCCAAGGAATGAGCAGTTCTTC. As protein: CSANKGLTDPRNEQFF.